What follows are 25 T cell receptor beta chains derived from one specimen sequenced in a study of blood T cell repertoires in COVID-19. Repertoires were generated with immunoSEQ multiplex PCR, while TCRdb's copy carries only in-frame clones and drops some. The sample shows 350,000 to 450,000 clones, approximately 81% of them seen only once. Sequencing used peripheral blood. The receptors originated from a woman between 18 and 30 years old with acute or convalescent COVID-19.

This rearrangement joins TRBV7-3 to TRBJ2-7; 10 bases match TRBD1. Trimming took 5 bases from V and 3 from J; bases not matched to a gene: 1. Per the germline V gene, CDR1 is SGHTA and CDR2 is FQGTGA. This CDR3 comprises 13 residues. This CDR3 reads CASSRDRGYEQYF. Written as DNA, the CDR3 is TGTGCCAGCAGCCGGGACAGGGGCTACGAGCAGTACTTC.

CDR3 nucleotide sequence: TGTGCCAGCAGTAGAAACAGGGACGAGCAGTACTTC. Its protein product is CASSRNRDEQYF. The chain combines TRBV12-3 or TRBV12-4 with TRBJ2-7; maybe TRBD1 (6 bases). V lost 5 bases to trimming and J lost 5 bases, with 10 bases between them. CDR3 size: 12 residues.

There are a few counts of this clone. The chain is built from TRBV24-1 and TRBJ2-1, with TRBD2 identical over 10 bases. Unmatched junction bases numbered 14, after V lost 5 bases and J lost 8 bases. This CDR3 comprises 17 residues. The germline CDR1 and CDR2 sequences are KGHDR and SFDVKD. CDR3 in amino acids: CATSVTGASGRGDEQFF. In DNA, the CDR3 is TGTGCCACCAGTGTTACCGGGGCTAGCGGGAGAGGGGATGAGCAGTTCTTC.

This chain links TRBV7-6 with TRBJ1-2, with TRBD1 identical over 7 bases. The CDR3 spans 15 residues. Losses at the gene ends were 4 bases for V and 0 bases for J; bases not matched to a gene: 5. CDR1 SGHVS and CDR2 FNYEAQ come from the germline V gene. The CDR3 region has the DNA TGTGCCAGCAGCTCCCGGGACAGCACTAACTATGGCTACACCTTC. Protein sequence: CASSSRDSTNYGYTF.

The chain is built from TRBV10-1 and TRBJ1-1; 7 bases fit TRBD1. Germline V gene lookup returns CDR1 WNHNN and CDR2 SYGVQD (reference sequence). V gave up 6 bases and J gave up 14 bases; unmatched junction bases: 9. CDR3 length: 11 amino acids. CDR3 nucleotide sequence: TGCGCCAGCAGCGATGGGGACAGTTCCTTCTTT. Protein sequence: CASSDGDSSFF.

This rearrangement joins TRBV6-2 or TRBV6-3 to TRBJ2-3, with a possible D match to TRBD2 (6 bases). The CDR3 length is 16 residues. Germline V gives CDR1 MNHEY, CDR2 SVGEGT. Deletions cut 6 bases from V and 0 bases from J, with 16 bases between. The CDR3 DNA is TGTGCCAGCAGCACTAGCAGAGGTACTAGCACAGATACGCAGTATTTT. Protein product: CASSTSRGTSTDTQYF.

The chain uses TRBV11-1 and TRBJ2-1; 12 bases align to TRBD2. Looked up from germline, CDR1 is SGHAT and CDR2 is FQDESV (reference sequence). The CDR3 sequence is 17 residues long. After removal of 0 bases from V and 4 bases from J, the junction contained 4 bases not matched to a gene. This CDR3 is CASSLATLAGGYNEQFF. The CDR3 nucleotides are TGTGCCAGCAGCTTAGCGACCCTAGCGGGAGGGTACAATGAGCAGTTCTTC.

In this sample, this clone turned up once. The V and J genes are TRBV7-9 and TRBJ2-3; a weak D match, TRBD2 (6 bases). CDR1 and CDR2 (germline): SEHNR, FQNEAQ (reference sequence). This CDR3 contains 16 residues. Trimming removed 0 bases at V and 4 bases at J, with 14 bases between. CDR3 coding DNA: TGTGCCAGCAGCTTAGCACTTGGAGGGATGTCAGATACGCAGTATTTT. Protein: CASSLALGGMSDTQYF. The full variable domain, completed using reference TRBV7-9 and TRBJ2-3, is DTGVSQNPRHKITKRGQNVTFRCDPISEHNRLYWYRQTLGQGPEFLTYFQNEAQLEKSRLLSDRFSAERPKGSFSTLEIQRTEQGDSAMYLCASSLALGGMSDTQYFGPGTRLTVL.

The chain uses TRBV6-5 and TRBJ2-1; a weak D match, TRBD2 (5 bases). CDR1 is MNHEY, CDR2 SVGAGI, per germline. This CDR3 is built from 15 residues. Trimming took 8 bases from V and 4 from J, leaving 18 bases between them. The CDR3, as DNA: TGTGCCAGCCTAGCCCTCTCCATTAGGTACAATGAGCAGTTCTTC. As protein: CASLALSIRYNEQFF.

This rearrangement joins TRBV2 to TRBJ1-6; D is ambiguous. There are 12 residues in the CDR3. The V end was cut by 5 bases, the J end by 9 bases, with 8 bases between. Germline CDR1 is SNHLY and CDR2 is FYNNEI. The CDR3 sequence: CASSRESSPLHF. DNA for the CDR3: TGTGCCAGCAGTCGGGAGAGTTCACCCCTCCACTTT.

The chain carries TRBV27 and TRBJ2-1, with D possibly matching TRBD2 (5 bases). Trimming took 3 bases from V and 7 from J, leaving 16 bases between them. Germline CDR1 MNHEY, CDR2 SMNVEV (reference sequence). There are 15 residues in the CDR3. DNA of the CDR3: TGTGCCAGCAGTTTCTCCCCCGGAGCGGTGAATGAGCAGTTCTTC. Amino acid sequence: CASSFSPGAVNEQFF.

The V gene is TRBV30, the J gene TRBJ1-2, with D possibly being TRBD1 (5 bases). Germline CDR1 and CDR2: GTSNPN and SVGIG (reference sequence). This CDR3 region has 13 residues. Trimming cost V 5 bases and J 2 bases, with 12 bases left between them. CDR3 DNA: TGTGCCTGGGGCCTCGGGGGGAACTATGGCTACACCTTC. This gives the protein CAWGLGGNYGYTF. The whole variable domain, filled in from reference TRBV30 and TRBJ1-2, reads SQTIHQWPATLVQPVGSPLSLECTVEGTSNPNLYWYRQAAGRGLQLLFYSVGIGQISSEVPQNLSASRPQDRQFILSSKKLLLSDSGFYLCAWGLGGNYGYTFGSGTRLTVV.

V and J are TRBV11-2 and TRBJ2-7; 9 positions match TRBD2. CDR1 SGHAT and CDR2 FQNNGV come from the germline V gene. The CDR3 totals 15 residues. Trimming took 5 bases from V and 3 from J; bases not matched to a gene: 8. CDR3 sequence (DNA): TGTGCCAGCAGCCCGGAGCGGGGGGCCATCTACGAGCAGTACTTC. Encoded protein: CASSPERGAIYEQYF.

V usage is TRBV29-1 and J usage is TRBJ1-1; D may be TRBD1 (6 bases). Germline V lookup: CDR1 SQVTM, CDR2 ANQGSEA. The CDR3 runs 14 residues. Trimming took 4 bases from V and 1 from J, leaving 13 bases between them. CDR3 amino acids: CSVAAWDKNTEAFF. Written as DNA, the CDR3 is TGCAGCGTTGCGGCTTGGGACAAGAACACTGAAGCTTTCTTT.

The CDR3 protein is CASSFGTDTQYF. In nucleotides, the CDR3 is TGCGCCAGCAGTTTCGGGACAGATACGCAGTATTTT. This rearrangement joins TRBV4-1 to TRBJ2-3, with D uncertain. Per germline, CDR1 MGHRA and CDR2 YSYEKL. The CDR3 spans 12 residues. Trimming stripped 6 bases from V and 3 bases from J, with 7 bases between.

The chain carries TRBV27 and TRBJ2-1; TRBD1 matches 7 bases. Losses at the gene ends were 3 bases for V and 9 bases for J; bases not matched to a gene: 14. This CDR3 comprises 16 residues. In germline, CDR1 is MNHEY, CDR2 SMNVEV (reference sequence). CDR3 in DNA: TGTGCCAGCAGTTTCGGGGCACAGGGGCTTTGGGGTGAGCAGTTCTTC. Translation: CASSFGAQGLWGEQFF.

The chain is built from TRBV11-2 and TRBJ2-5, with 7 bases matching TRBD2. V was pared by 2 bases and J by 5 bases, with 5 bases of the junction left unmatched. This CDR3 contains 14 residues. Germline-derived CDR1 and CDR2 are SGHAT and FQNNGV. In DNA, the CDR3 is TGTGCCAGCAGCTTAAACGGGGGAGGGGAGACCCAGTACTTC. Amino acid sequence: CASSLNGGGETQYF.

The chain combines TRBV9 with TRBJ2-7; 11 bases map to TRBD1. CDR1 SGDLS and CDR2 YYNGEE come from the germline V gene. The CDR3 runs to 20 residues. The V segment lost 0 bases and the J segment 2 bases; nucleotides outside the gene matches: 16. CDR3: CASSVDSRGFSGQGAYEQYF. The CDR3, as DNA: TGTGCCAGCAGCGTAGATAGCCGGGGGTTTTCGGGACAGGGGGCCTACGAGCAGTACTTC.

The chain combines TRBV15 with TRBJ2-7, with TRBD2 matching 8 bases. Germline V gene lookup returns CDR1 LNHNV and CDR2 YYDKDF (reference sequence). Losses at the gene ends were 0 bases for V and 0 bases for J; bases not matched to a gene: 7. CDR3 length: 17 residues. The CDR3 here is CATSRDWGLGSSYEQYF. CDR3 DNA: TGTGCCACCAGCAGAGATTGGGGACTAGGGAGCTCCTACGAGCAGTACTTC.

V and J are TRBV5-6 and TRBJ2-1; 13 bases are shared with TRBD2. The J segment lost 2 bases and the V segment lost 3 bases, leaving 8 bases of the junction unmatched. CDR3 length: 18 amino acids. From germline, CDR1 is SGHDT and CDR2 YYEEEE. The CDR3 loop reads CASSSGLAGERAYNEQFF. The CDR3 DNA follows: TGTGCCAGCAGCTCCGGACTAGCGGGGGAACGTGCCTACAATGAGCAGTTCTTC.

V and J are TRBV5-4 and TRBJ1-6, with 7 bases lining up with TRBD1. Germline V gene data show CDR1 as SGHNT and CDR2 as YYREEE (reference sequence). This CDR3 has 17 amino acids. The junction had 6 bases not matched to a gene; V was cut back by 3 bases and J by 0 bases. The DNA of the CDR3 is TGTGCCAGCAGCTCGGGGACAGACCTCTCCTATAATTCACCCCTCCACTTT. This gives the protein CASSSGTDLSYNSPLHF.

The rearrangement uses TRBV10-1 and TRBJ2-6; 7 bases line up with TRBD2. The CDR3 consists of 15 residues. The trim removed 8 bases at V and 6 bases at J, leaving 10 bases unmatched. Germline V gene data show CDR1 as WNHNN and CDR2 as SYGVQD (reference sequence). For the CDR3, the DNA is TGCGCCAGCGGCGGGGGAAAATCTACGGCCAACGTCCTGACTTTC. Its translation: CASGGGKSTANVLTF.

The chain employs TRBV18 and TRBJ1-2, with 8 bases identical to TRBD1. Germline loops: CDR1 KGHSH, CDR2 LQKENI. The CDR3 has 14 amino acids. V shed 3 bases, J shed 5 bases, and the junction held 5 bases outside the gene matches. CDR3: CASSPRDRPYGYTF. The CDR3 DNA is TGTGCCAGCTCACCCAGGGACAGGCCTTATGGCTACACCTTC.

V usage is TRBV28 and J usage is TRBJ2-7; 10 bases map to TRBD1. Germline V gene sequence: CDR1 MDHEN, CDR2 SYDVKM. V was pared by 5 bases and J by 2 bases, with 6 bases of the junction left unmatched. This CDR3 comprises 15 residues. The CDR3: CASSLGDRGAYEQYF. In nucleotides, the CDR3 is TGTGCCAGCAGTCTCGGGGACAGGGGTGCCTACGAGCAGTACTTC.

The V call is TRBV7-9, the J call TRBJ2-7; 10 positions agree with TRBD2. The J segment lost 3 bases and the V segment lost 3 bases, leaving 8 bases of the junction unmatched. There are 16 residues in the CDR3. Germline V gene data show CDR1 as SEHNR and CDR2 as FQNEAQ (reference sequence). The CDR3 sequence: CASSLDSGTSDYEQYF. CDR3 nucleotides: TGTGCCAGCAGCTTGGACTCAGGGACTAGCGACTACGAGCAGTACTTC.